What follows describes a single TCR beta chain. Its target is not known. The data were taken from a study of cytomegalovirus exposure and HLA in healthy donors. Study-wide points: Follow-up analysis later connected one missense variant in DCLRE1C with trimming of TCR beta V- and J-genes. According to the study, around 180 TCR beta chains were cytomegalovirus-associated.

Use of 60 Vbeta and 13 Jbeta primers characterized the PCR. Method: immunoSEQ multiplex PCR; TCRdb's copy keeps in-frame clones and lacks some. The table includes some 110,000 clones, over 60% detected once. The source is a man aged 18 to 35 in good health and CMV-seronegative. The sequencing sample was made of PBMCs.

CDR3 nucleotide sequence: TGTGCCAGCACCCGAGACAGGGGGCGAACCCCGGAGCAGTACTTC. Protein sequence: CASTRDRGRTPEQYF. The chain joins TRBV9 to TRBJ2-7, with TRBD1 matching over 10 bases. This CDR3 has 15 amino acids. V trimming: 6 bases; J trimming: 7 bases; junction bases outside the gene matches: 13. Germline CDR1 SGDLS, CDR2 YYNGEE.